This TCR beta chain comes out of a study of blood T cell repertoires in COVID-19. Across the whole study: COVID-19 samples from acute and convalescent phases originated in the United States, Italy and Spain. T cells, B-cell-depleted T cells, or PBMCs provided the cDNA or gDNA that served as material.

As handled by the study authors: Estimated nucleated cell counts came from reference gene primer amplification. The protocol was immunoSEQ multiplex PCR, while the TCRdb copy is restricted to in-frame clones and leaves out a portion. V, J and clone size were drawn from that table, and D and trimming were deduced from the DNA. The repertoire consists of 160,000 or so clones, with 80% occurring once and the leading ten covering approximately 6%. Each participant's cohort was designated according to participant-reported clinical history. As to this clone: Sequence at one end of the junction differs from germline and may be a read error.

Germline CDR1 and CDR2: SGHAT and FQNNGV. This CDR3 has 16 amino acids. The chain carries TRBV11-2 and TRBJ2-7, with D possibly TRBD2 on 5 matching bases. The sequence came from a man aged 35 to 55 who had recovered from COVID-19. The specimen sequenced was PBMCs or T cells enriched from blood (not recorded which). CDR3 sequence reads: CANSLASGSPKGEQYF. The CDR3 nucleotides are TGTGCCAACAGCTTAGCCTCGGGGTCCCCGAAGGGTGAGCAGTACTTC. The full variable domain, in which reference TRBV11-2 and TRBJ2-7 provide the parts outside the CDR3, is EAGVAQSPRYKIIEKRQSVAFWCNPISGHATLYWYQQILGQGPKLLIQFQNNGVVDDSQLPKDRFSAERLKGVDSTLKIQPAKLEDSAVYLCANSLASGSPKGEQYFGPGTRLTVT.